Only one count was recorded for the clone carrying this TCR beta chain. Here immunoSEQ multiplex PCR was the method, and the copy in TCRdb shows in-frame clones only, minus some. Of 280,000 or so clones in the sample, almost 90% are singletons; the top ten hold about 1.5%. This sample stems from a study of blood T cell repertoires in COVID-19. The V gene's germline CDR1 is KGHDR and CDR2 SFDVKD. V was pared by 4 bases and J by 2 bases, with 2 bases between. The CDR3 is 12 amino acids. The sequence was obtained from a woman in her late teens or twenties with acute COVID-19. Sequenced: PBMCs or T cells enriched from blood (not recorded which). The gene calls are TRBV24-1 and TRBJ1-5; no clear D. This chain's CDR3 is CATSDGNQPQHF. In DNA, the CDR3 is TGTGCCACCAGTGACGGCAATCAGCCCCAGCATTTT.